A selection of T cell receptor beta chains follows, all from one sample in a study of beta chain features in type 1 diabetes. Measured with immunoSEQ multiplex PCR; TCRdb has only the in-frame clones, and not every one. The sample consists of hundreds of thousands of clones, more than 9.5% of them appearing once. The specimen sequenced was naive CD4+ T cells from blood. All receptors derive from a woman under 40 in good health. Both conserved end residues are part of each CDR3. A D gene is named only where the DNA matches it firmly. Where a row states a size, it is once, few, many or the class of an expanded clone; other rows omit it.

>TRBJ2-5|TRBV7-2|15|few|TRBD2
CASSAGEREVQTQYF
TGTGCCAGCAGCGCCGGGGAGCGGGAGGTGCAGACCCAGTACTTC
>TRBJ2-5|TRBV27|14|few|.
CASSPYGAQETQYF
TGTGCCAGCAGTCCCTATGGGGCCCAAGAGACCCAGTACTTC
>TRBJ2-7|TRBV6-5|13|.|.
CASAGQHSYEQYF
TGTGCCAGCGCGGGACAGCACTCCTACGAGCAGTACTTC
>TRBJ1-1|TRBV6-1|13|.|.
CASSEEGVTEAFF
TGTGCCAGCAGTGAAGAGGGGGTCACTGAAGCTTTCTTT
>TRBJ1-1|TRBV30|17|few|TRBD1
CAWSLQDRGTTNTEAFF
TGTGCCTGGAGTTTACAAGACAGGGGGACGACGAACACTGAAGCTTTCTTT
>TRBJ2-1|TRBV7-9|16|.|TRBD1
CASSSEGQGRQDEQFF
TGTGCCAGCAGCTCCGAAGGACAGGGGCGACAGGATGAGCAGTTCTTC
>TRBJ2-7|TRBV6-5|13|.|.
CASSYPGRGEQYF
TGTGCCAGCAGTTACCCTGGACGGGGCGAGCAGTACTTC
>TRBJ1-2|TRBV2|14|.|TRBD1
CASNRDRSNYGYTF
TGTGCCAGCAATAGGGACAGGTCTAACTATGGCTACACCTTC
>TRBJ2-5|TRBV5-8|16|few|.
CASSLGQGIFEETQYF
TGTGCCAGCAGCTTGGGGCAGGGGATTTTCGAAGAGACCCAGTACTTC
>TRBJ2-3|TRBV5-4|15|few|TRBD2
CASSLYVAGGDTQYF
TGTGCCAGCAGCTTATACGTAGCGGGAGGCGATACGCAGTATTTT
>TRBJ2-3|TRBV30|12|.|TRBD2
CAWGLVSDTQYF
TGTGCCTGGGGACTAGTTTCAGATACGCAGTATTTT
>TRBJ2-2|TRBV5-4|16|.|TRBD1
CASSSPTGRNTGELFF
TGTGCCAGCAGCTCACCGACAGGGCGTAACACCGGGGAGCTGTTTTTT
>TRBJ2-7|TRBV7-2|18|.|.
CASSLVGGPVGASYEQYF
TGTGCCAGCAGCTTAGTGGGCGGACCGGTGGGGGCCTCCTACGAGCAGTACTTC
>TRBJ1-5|TRBV6-5|13|.|.
CASSYQANQPQHF
TGTGCCAGCAGTTACCAGGCCAATCAGCCCCAGCATTTT
>TRBJ1-1|TRBV18|15|few|.
CASSPGQGLNTEAFF
TGTGCCAGCTCACCAGGTCAGGGTTTGAACACTGAAGCTTTCTTT
>TRBJ2-3|TRBV5-4|17|.|.
CASSLEAARDPTDTQYF
TGTGCCAGCAGCTTGGAGGCAGCCAGGGATCCCACAGATACGCAGTATTTT
>TRBJ2-3|TRBV28|15|few|TRBD2
CASSLRRGGTDTQYF
TGTGCCAGCAGTTTGAGGCGGGGGGGAACAGATACGCAGTATTTT
>TRBJ1-5|TRBV5-1|14|.|.
CASSLQGQGQPQHF
TGCGCCAGCAGCTTACAGGGTCAAGGTCAGCCCCAGCATTTT
>TRBJ2-1|TRBV4-3|18|few|TRBD2
CASSHENLGAGAANEQFF
TGCGCCAGCAGCCATGAAAATCTCGGGGCGGGAGCTGCAAATGAGCAGTTCTTC
>TRBJ1-2|TRBV5-4|12|.|.
CASSLVGVGYTF
TGTGCCAGCAGCTTGGTAGGGGTTGGCTACACCTTC
>TRBJ1-2|TRBV7-2|13|few|.
CASSPGHDYGYTF
TGTGCCAGCAGCCCGGGACACGACTATGGCTACACCTTC
>TRBJ2-5|TRBV18|15|.|.
CASGGSLARQETQYF
TGTGCCAGCGGCGGCTCTCTAGCGCGACAAGAGACCCAGTACTTC
>TRBJ2-1|TRBV18|13|.|TRBD1
CASSKTGVDEQFF
TGTGCCAGCTCAAAAACAGGGGTGGATGAGCAGTTCTTC
>TRBJ2-4|TRBV7-2|14|few|TRBD2
CASSYGASGNIQYF
TGTGCCAGCAGCTACGGGGCTAGCGGAAACATTCAGTACTTC
>TRBJ2-1|TRBV7-3|15|few|TRBD2
CASSLAGGPRNEQFF
TGTGCCAGCAGCTTAGCGGGAGGGCCTCGGAATGAGCAGTTCTTC
>TRBJ1-5|TRBV30|12|few|.
CAWSKGGEPQHF
TGTGCCTGGAGCAAGGGGGGGGAGCCCCAGCATTTT
>TRBJ2-7|TRBV9|15|.|TRBD2
CASSVGTSGLYEQYF
TGTGCCAGCAGCGTCGGGACTAGCGGGCTATACGAGCAGTACTTC
>TRBJ2-3|TRBV19|11|few|.
CASRIRDTQYF
TGTGCCAGTAGGATCAGAGATACGCAGTATTTT
>TRBJ2-1|TRBV7-2|14|few|TRBD2
CASGNSGGRTEQFF
TGTGCCAGCGGAAATAGCGGGGGCCGTACGGAGCAGTTCTTC
>TRBJ2-1|TRBV10-3|17|.|TRBD2
CAISELIAGVDSNEQFF
TGTGCCATCAGTGAGTTAATAGCGGGAGTCGACAGCAATGAGCAGTTCTTC
>TRBJ2-1|TRBV7-2|15|.|TRBD2
CASSFTSVSYNEQFF
TGTGCCAGCAGCTTCACTAGCGTTTCCTACAATGAGCAGTTCTTC
>TRBJ1-1|TRBV2|14|.|.
CASKGQPTNTEAFF
TGTGCCAGCAAAGGACAGCCGACGAACACTGAAGCTTTCTTT
>TRBJ2-5|TRBV30|13|.|TRBD1
CAWTAGQVETQYF
TGTGCCTGGACCGCGGGACAGGTAGAGACCCAGTACTTC
>TRBJ1-2|TRBV2|14|.|TRBD1
CASSVTGTNYGYTF
TGTGCCAGCAGTGTGACAGGGACCAACTATGGCTACACCTTC
>TRBJ2-7|TRBV7-2|16|few|.
CASSPPLWLANYEQYF
TGTGCCAGCAGCCCACCCTTGTGGCTAGCGAACTACGAGCAGTACTTC
>TRBJ1-3|TRBV6-6|14|.|TRBD1
CASSYTGTVNTIYF
TGTGCCAGCAGTTACACCGGGACAGTAAACACCATATATTTT
>TRBJ2-1|TRBV4-3|16|few|TRBD2
CASSQGLAGAYNEQFF
TGCGCCAGCAGCCAAGGACTAGCGGGAGCCTACAATGAGCAGTTCTTC
>TRBJ2-5|TRBV10-3|13|.|.
CAIMERLQETQYF
TGTGCCATCATGGAGCGCCTCCAAGAGACCCAGTACTTC
>TRBJ2-7|TRBV28|15|.|TRBD2
CASSLRLAGSYEQYF
TGTGCCAGCAGTTTACGGCTAGCGGGTTCCTACGAGCAGTACTTC
>TRBJ1-1|TRBV4-3|14|few|.
CASSQGPGNTEAFF
TGCGCCAGCAGCCAAGGACCAGGGAACACTGAAGCTTTCTTT
>TRBJ1-2|TRBV5-1|15|few|.
CASSLEGERGYGYTF
TGCGCCAGCAGCTTGGAGGGGGAGAGGGGCTATGGCTACACCTTC
>TRBJ2-3|TRBV7-3|13|few|.
CASSTYFPDTQYF
TGTGCCAGCAGCACCTACTTTCCAGATACGCAGTATTTT
>TRBJ2-7|TRBV10-3|14|.|.
CAISSGQSSYEQYF
TGTGCCATCAGCTCGGGACAAAGCTCCTACGAGCAGTACTTC
>TRBJ1-1|TRBV18|16|.|.
CASSPLEDRSHTEAFF
TGTGCCAGCTCACCACTGGAGGATAGAAGCCACACTGAAGCTTTCTTT
>TRBJ2-7|TRBV4-2|16|.|.
CASSQEVGQRTYEQYF
TGTGCCAGCAGCCAAGAAGTAGGGCAGCGGACCTACGAGCAGTACTTC
>TRBJ2-4|TRBV29-1|12|many|.
CSVGDSKNIQYF
TGCAGCGTGGGAGATTCCAAAAACATTCAGTACTTC
>TRBJ1-1|TRBV29-1|13|few|TRBD1
CSVETGKNTEAFF
TGCAGCGTGGAGACAGGGAAGAACACTGAAGCTTTCTTT
>TRBJ1-3|TRBV27|14|.|.
CASSSRASGNTIYF
TGTGCCAGCAGTTCCAGGGCCTCTGGAAACACCATATATTTT
>TRBJ1-4|TRBV5-4|13|few|.
CASSLEYSEKLFF
TGTGCCAGCAGCTTGGAATATTCTGAAAAACTGTTTTTT
>TRBJ2-2|TRBV4-3|15|.|.
CASSLTPGGTGELFF
TGCGCCAGCAGCCTTACCCCGGGTGGCACCGGGGAGCTGTTTTTT
>TRBJ2-1|TRBV7-2|13|.|.
CASSSPQYHEQFF
TGTGCCAGCAGCTCCCCCCAGTACCATGAGCAGTTCTTC
>TRBJ1-2|TRBV5-4|14|few|TRBD1
CASSLTSGGNGYTF
TGTGCCAGCAGCTTGACCTCAGGGGGTAATGGCTACACCTTC
>TRBJ2-1|TRBV29-1|16|.|.
CSVVSRDPSSYNEQFF
TGCAGCGTTGTATCTCGGGATCCTAGCTCCTACAATGAGCAGTTCTTC
>TRBJ2-6|TRBV9|17|.|.
CASRLRGDNSGANVLTF
TGTGCCAGCAGACTCAGGGGTGACAACTCTGGGGCCAACGTCCTGACTTTC
>TRBJ2-1|TRBV18|16|few|.
CASSPLRGATYNEQFF
TGTGCCAGCTCACCACTCCGGGGAGCCACCTACAATGAGCAGTTCTTC